These 27 T cell receptor beta chains came from one sample sequenced in a study of post-analysis software for immune sequencing data (dated by TCRdb to between 2015 and 2017). What the work shows at the level of the full study, not this receptor alone: Patients showed significantly higher frequencies than controls for roughly five TRBV segments, among them TRBV5-6, TRBV5-1 and TRBV20-1.

The library relied on PCR. Data came from an Illumina HiSeq 2500. Unique molecular identifiers were incorporated into TCR beta cDNA libraries to reduce PCR and sequencing biases. Using fastp trimming at Q25 and MiXCR clonotype assembly, TCRdb reanalyzed the public sequencing data and kept in-frame beta chains. One record per CDR3 amino acid sequence lists the most common genes and DNA. Counted in this sample were hundreds of thousands of distinct CDR3 sequences; 55% to 60% of them appeared once. The ten largest clones take up approximately 11% of the sample. Their recognized antigens are unknown. The sample taken for sequencing was blood. These receptors came from a girl aged 2-10 years with multiple sclerosis.

This rearrangement joins TRBV20-1 to TRBJ2-4; D not certain. This CDR3 has 14 amino acids. Germline V gene data show CDR1 as DFQATT and CDR2 as SNEGSKA (reference sequence). V lost 0 bases to trimming and J lost 13 bases, with 19 bases between them. This chain's CDR3 is CSARDRGRPTEQYF. As DNA, the CDR3 is TGCAGTGCTAGAGATCGAGGCAGGCCTACTGAGCAGTACTTC.

This clonotype has only a few counts. The V gene is TRBV5-1, the J gene TRBJ2-7; 8 bases map to TRBD1. J was trimmed by 6 bases and V by 0 bases; bases with no gene match: 5. Germline-derived CDR1 and CDR2 are SGHRS and YFSETQ. This CDR3 has 14 amino acids. The CDR3 DNA reads as TGCGCCAGCAGCTTGGACAGGGGGTTCGGCGAGCAGTACTTC. It specifies CASSLDRGFGEQYF.

V usage is TRBV7-9 and J usage is TRBJ2-1; 14 nucleotides agree with TRBD2. After removal of 5 bases from V and 8 bases from J, the junction contained 8 bases not matched to a gene. Germline-derived CDR1 and CDR2 are SEHNR and FQNEAQ (reference sequence). This CDR3 has 16 amino acids. For the CDR3, the DNA is TGTGCCAGCAGCCCGAGACTAGCGGGGGGGCCGGATGAGCAGTTCTTC. This encodes CASSPRLAGGPDEQFF. Full variable domain (outside the CDR3, taken from reference TRBV7-9 and TRBJ2-1): DTGVSQNPRHKITKRGQNVTFRCDPISEHNRLYWYRQTLGQGPEFLTYFQNEAQLEKSRLLSDRFSAERPKGSFSTLEIQRTEQGDSAMYLCASSPRLAGGPDEQFFGPGTRLTVL.

The chain carries TRBV25-1 and TRBJ1-2; no definite D call. Trimming removed 3 bases from V and 9 bases from J, with 8 bases in between. CDR3 length: 11 amino acids. The germline V gene encodes CDR1 MGHDK and CDR2 SYGVNS. CDR3 region: CASSDRIRYTF. CDR3 nucleotides: TGTGCCAGCAGTGACAGGATCCGCTACACCTTC.

This clonotype was picked up one time. This rearrangement joins TRBV5-1 to TRBJ1-1, with D tentatively TRBD1 (5 bases). The CDR3 is made up of 15 amino acids. V lost 4 bases and J lost 1, with 14 bases in between. CDR1 and CDR2 from the germline V gene are SGHRS and YFSETQ. The CDR3 DNA reads TGCGCCAGCAGCGGCACGAGGACATCGAACACTGAAGCTTTCTTT. It specifies CASSGTRTSNTEAFF.

This clonotype has only a few counts. The V gene is TRBV7-6, the J gene TRBJ2-3; maybe TRBD1 (5 bases). The germline CDR1 and CDR2 sequences are SGHVS and FNYEAQ. CDR3 length: 13 residues. Trimming stripped 5 bases from V and 8 bases from J, with 14 bases between. The CDR3 is CASSPTQGATQYF. For the CDR3, the DNA is TGTGCCAGCAGCCCCACGCAGGGTGCTACGCAGTATTTT.

This rearrangement joins TRBV20-1 to TRBJ2-7, with 13 positions matching TRBD2. Gene TRBJ2-5 matches the end of the DNA better, so the J call may be wrong. The V gene's germline CDR1 is DFQATT and CDR2 SNEGSKA (reference sequence). CDR3 length: 18 amino acids. The CDR3 is CSATEGTSGKGGLETQYF. The DNA for the CDR3 is TGCAGTGCTACCGAAGGGACTAGCGGGAAGGGTGGTCTAGAGACCCAGTACTTC.

V and J are TRBV7-2 and TRBJ2-4, with a weak D call TRBD2 (6 bases). The CDR3 extends over 16 amino acids. Trimming took 0 bases from V and 6 from J, leaving 15 bases between them. The germline gives CDR1 SGHTA, CDR2 FQGNSA. CDR3 loop: CASSLALGGRRNIQYF. CDR3 DNA sequence: TGTGCCAGCAGCTTAGCCTTGGGGGGACGGAGAAACATTCAGTACTTC.

J is TRBJ1-2 and V is TRBV3-1; TRBD1 is a possible D gene (6 bases). The CDR3 is 14 amino acids. Germline-derived CDR1 and CDR2 are LGHDT and YNNKEL (reference sequence). Trimming left V 0 bases short and J 8 bases short, with 13 bases between. CDR3 sequence reads: CASSQDWGPGGYTF. As DNA, the CDR3 is TGTGCCAGCAGCCAAGATTGGGGGCCTGGCGGCTACACCTTC.

The chain links TRBV27 to TRBJ1-2; TRBD1 agrees at 9 bases. The CDR3 totals 18 residues. In germline, CDR1 is MNHEY, CDR2 SMNVEV (reference sequence). The ends lost 6 bases at V and 0 bases at J; junction bases unmatched: 14. The CDR3 sequence is CASSPIRGTGLANYGYTF. Written as DNA, the CDR3 is TGTGCCAGCAGCCCGATTCGGGGGACAGGGTTAGCTAACTATGGCTACACCTTC.

The V and J genes are TRBV7-2 and TRBJ2-1, with a weak D call TRBD2 (6 bases). Germline CDR1 is SGHTA and CDR2 is FQGNSA. The CDR3 is made up of 15 amino acids. The V and J ends lost 6 bases and 6 bases respectively, with 18 bases between them. The CDR3 coding sequence is TGTGCCAGCAGTCCCGGCGGTAGTAGCGGCAATGAGCAGTTCTTC. Translation gives CASSPGGSSGNEQFF.

This sequence joins TRBV10-3 and TRBJ2-5, with 9 bases fitting TRBD2. The V and J ends lost 5 bases and 5 bases, in that order; junction bases with no gene match: 6. The CDR3 contains 14 residues. Germline values: CDR1 ENHRY, CDR2 SYGVKD. The CDR3 nucleotides read TGTGCCATCAGTCCAGCGGGAGGTGGGGAGACCCAGTACTTC. Translated, it gives CAISPAGGGETQYF.

This clonotype occurred a few times. The chain joins TRBV29-1 to TRBJ1-2; D is ambiguous. CDR1 is SQVTM, CDR2 ANQGSEA, per germline. V lost 4 bases and J 7 bases, leaving 4 bases between the germline ends. The CDR3 is made up of 9 amino acids. The CDR3 DNA reads TGCAGCGTTGGTGTTGGCTACACCTTC. It is translated as CSVGVGYTF.

The rearrangement joins TRBV11-2 to TRBJ1-2; no clear D gene. Germline V gene data show CDR1 as SGHAT and CDR2 as FQNNGV. Trimming took 5 bases from V and 4 from J, leaving 14 bases between them. This CDR3 has 14 amino acids. CDR3: CASSPDWTSYGYTF. Here the CDR3 DNA reads TGTGCCAGCAGCCCCGATTGGACCAGCTATGGCTACACCTTC. The variable domain in full, with the rest retrieved from reference TRBV11-2 and TRBJ1-2, is EAGVAQSPRYKIIEKRQSVAFWCNPISGHATLYWYQQILGQGPKLLIQFQNNGVVDDSQLPKDRFSAERLKGVDSTLKIQPAKLEDSAVYLCASSPDWTSYGYTFGSGTRLTVV.

The rearrangement joins TRBV29-1 to TRBJ2-1, with 9 positions matching TRBD2. CDR3 length: 15 residues. Germline V gene data show CDR1 as SQVTM and CDR2 as ANQGSEA. V was clipped by 2 bases and J by 9 bases; unmatched bases: 11. The CDR3 region has the DNA TGCAGCGTTGAACACCTGGCGGGAGGGCGAAGTGAGCAGTTCTTC. Residues: CSVEHLAGGRSEQFF.

This clonotype was seen just once. The chain uses TRBV29-1 and TRBJ2-7; TRBD1 matches 10 bases. With 1 base clipped from V and 2 bases from J, the junction kept 5 bases outside the gene matches. CDR3 length: 15 residues. CDR1 and CDR2 from the germline V gene are SQVTM and ANQGSEA. The CDR3 coding sequence is TGCAGCGTTGAAGTGGGGACAGGGGCTCCCTACGAGCAGTACTTC. This codes for CSVEVGTGAPYEQYF.

This clonotype came up a few times. The junction and the germline gene differ at one end; a read error may be behind it. The chain's CDR3 is CASSLTGQGAYGQYF. The CDR3 bases are TGTGCCAGCAGCTTGACAGGCCAGGGGGCCTACGGGCAGTACTTC. The chain carries TRBV7-3 and TRBJ2-7; 8 positions match TRBD1. Per germline, CDR1 SGHTA and CDR2 FQGTGA. This CDR3 has 15 residues.

The V and J genes are TRBV20-1 and TRBJ2-3; 8 bases align to TRBD1. CDR1 and CDR2 (germline): DFQATT, SNEGSKA (reference sequence). The CDR3 covers 15 residues. The ends lost 6 bases at V and 6 bases at J; junction bases unmatched: 14. This chain's CDR3 is CSASRGQGPLDTQYF. The CDR3 DNA reads TGCAGTGCAAGCCGAGGACAGGGACCCTTGGATACGCAGTATTTT.

The chain joins TRBV12-3 or TRBV12-4 to TRBJ1-6, with 9 bases aligning to TRBD1. The CDR3 has 16 amino acids. Trimming removed 4 bases from V and 9 bases from J; junction bases left unmatched: 10. The DNA for the CDR3 is TGTGCCAGCAGTTCCTCTTTCCGGGACAGGGTTTCACCCCTCCACTTT. The encoded protein is CASSSSFRDRVSPLHF.

This clonotype came up a few times. The chain is built from TRBV29-1 and TRBJ2-1, with 11 positions matching TRBD2. CDR3 length: 15 amino acids. Trimming cost V 3 bases and J 4 bases; bases outside gene matches: 5. CDR1 is SQVTM and CDR2 is ANQGSEA in the germline V gene. CDR3 protein: CSVEGLAERYNEQFF. The CDR3 DNA reads as TGCAGCGTTGAGGGACTAGCGGAGAGATACAATGAGCAGTTCTTC.

The gene calls are TRBV2 and TRBJ1-5; 8 bases align to TRBD1. Germline trimming cut 3 bases from V and 0 bases from J; bases unmatched to any gene: 1. CDR1 is SNHLY and CDR2 is FYNNEI in the germline V gene. CDR3 size: 15 residues. The DNA of the CDR3 is TGTGCCAGCAGTGAGGACAGGGTTAGCAATCAGCCCCAGCATTTT. It specifies CASSEDRVSNQPQHF.

The V gene is TRBV2, the J gene TRBJ1-6; 7 bases agree with TRBD1. CDR3 length equals 16 residues. J was trimmed by 6 bases and V by 4 bases; bases with no gene match: 9. The germline CDR1 and CDR2 sequences are SNHLY and FYNNEI. The CDR3 loop is CASSAPGQWSNSPLHF. The CDR3, as DNA: TGTGCCAGCAGTGCTCCGGGACAGTGGTCTAATTCACCCCTCCACTTT. Complete variable domain (other parts from reference TRBV2 and TRBJ1-6): EPEVTQTPSHQVTQMGQEVILRCVPISNHLYFYWYRQILGQKVEFLVSFYNNEISEKSEIFDDQFSVERPDGSNFTLKIRSTKLEDSAMYFCASSAPGQWSNSPLHFGNGTRLTVT.

This chain links TRBV3-1 with TRBJ1-1, with D hard to call. In germline, CDR1 is LGHDT, CDR2 YNNKEL (reference sequence). Between the trimmed V and J ends, which lost 6 bases and 7 bases, there was a span of 15 bases. The CDR3 is made up of 13 amino acids. The CDR3 protein is CASSPSGGLEAFF. The DNA of the CDR3 is TGTGCCAGCAGTCCATCGGGAGGGCTTGAAGCTTTCTTT.

The V and J genes are TRBV9 and TRBJ2-1; TRBD2 aligns across 12 bases. CDR1 SGDLS and CDR2 YYNGEE come from the germline V gene. V was pared by 2 bases and J by 4 bases, with 4 bases of the junction left unmatched. This CDR3 spans 16 amino acids. The CDR3, as DNA: TGTGCCAGCAGCGTGGGGACTAGCGGGCAATACAATGAGCAGTTCTTC. This translates into CASSVGTSGQYNEQFF.

This CDR3 is CSVRGQGQRGSYEQYF. CDR3 nucleotides: TGCAGCGTTCGGGGGCAGGGACAGCGAGGCTCCTACGAGCAGTACTTC. The chain carries TRBV29-1 and TRBJ2-7; D is possibly TRBD1 (7 bases). Between the trimmed V and J ends, which lost 5 bases and 0 bases, there was a span of 20 bases. The germline V gene encodes CDR1 SQVTM and CDR2 ANQGSEA. CDR3 length: 16 amino acids.

The chain couples TRBV6-2 or TRBV6-3 to TRBJ2-1, with 7 bases aligning to TRBD1. This CDR3 contains 14 residues. The ends lost 2 bases at V and 7 bases at J; junction bases unmatched: 5. Germline CDR1 is MNHEY and CDR2 is SVGEGT. The CDR3 DNA is TGTGCCAGCAGTTACCGACAGGGTATGAATGAGCAGTTCTTC. This encodes CASSYRQGMNEQFF.

V gene TRBV7-9 combines with J gene TRBJ2-7; 10 bases are shared with TRBD1. V lost 8 bases and J lost 3; bases outside the gene matches: 10. CDR3 length: 15 amino acids. The germline CDR1 and CDR2 sequences are SEHNR and FQNEAQ (reference sequence). The CDR3: CASANRDRGFYEQYF. In nucleotides, the CDR3 is TGTGCCAGCGCAAATCGGGACAGGGGATTCTACGAGCAGTACTTC.